These T cell receptor beta chains were read from a single sample in a study of T cells after yellow fever vaccination. TCRdb processed the 5' RACE reads anew with MiXCR; each CDR3 protein has one entry. The sample includes tens of thousands of distinct CDR3 sequences, about 6.6% seen only once; the top ten take 40% to 45%. The sample was CD8+ T cells sorted from PBMCs, taken on the day of the first yellow fever vaccination. Receptors were obtained from a man aged 18-30 years who received the YFV17D yellow fever vaccine. The CDR3 runs from the conserved cysteine through the conserved F or W. Fields, in order: CDR3 length, clone size, J gene, V gene, D gene, CDR3 protein, CDR3 DNA. D genes are given only for firm matches. Clone size is not always given. Where it is, it says once, few, many or a class for expanded clones.

length: 12
size: .
J: TRBJ2-5
V: TRBV6-5
D: .
CDR3: CASGGRQETQYF
DNA: TGTGCCAGTGGGGGCCGACAAGAGACCCAGTACTTC

length: 17
size: many
J: TRBJ2-3
V: TRBV9
D: .
CDR3: CASSVARGRSSTDTQYF
DNA: TGTGCCAGCAGCGTAGCCCGGGGAAGATCTAGCACAGATACGCAGTATTTT

length: 13
size: .
J: TRBJ2-1
V: TRBV4-1
D: .
CDR3: CASSPAQYNEQFF
DNA: TGCGCCAGCAGCCCAGCACAGTACAATGAGCAGTTCTTC

length: 12
size: many
J: TRBJ2-5
V: TRBV11-2
D: .
CDR3: CASSRSRETQYF
DNA: TGTGCCAGCAGTCGAAGTAGAGAGACCCAGTACTTC

length: 15
size: .
J: TRBJ2-4
V: TRBV7-9
D: .
CDR3: CASSLGWVAKNIQYF
DNA: TGTGCCAGCAGCTTAGGTTGGGTAGCCAAAAACATTCAGTACTTC

length: 13
size: many
J: TRBJ2-3
V: TRBV11-2
D: TRBD2
CDR3: CASRYSGGDTQYF
DNA: TGTGCCAGCCGATATAGCGGGGGCGATACGCAGTATTTT

length: 14
size: few
J: TRBJ1-6
V: TRBV27
D: TRBD1
CDR3: CASRRDSPPSPLHF
DNA: TGTGCCAGCAGAAGGGACAGTCCTCCTTCACCCCTCCACTTT

length: 15
size: .
J: TRBJ2-2
V: TRBV3-1
D: TRBD2
CDR3: CASSHGTSGFGELFF
DNA: TGTGCCAGCAGCCACGGGACTAGCGGGTTCGGGGAGCTGTTTTTT

length: 12
size: few
J: TRBJ2-1
V: TRBV12-3/TRBV12-4
D: .
CDR3: CASSSWGNEQFF
DNA: TGTGCCAGCAGTTCATGGGGGAATGAGCAGTTCTTC

length: 13
size: .
J: TRBJ2-3
V: TRBV6-5
D: .
CDR3: CASSYSSEVIQYF
DNA: TGTGCCAGCAGTTACTCGTCTGAGGTCATACAGTATTTT

length: 15
size: many
J: TRBJ2-7
V: TRBV5-1
D: .
CDR3: CASSFGRDTSYEQYF
DNA: TGCGCCAGCAGCTTCGGGCGGGACACCTCCTACGAGCAGTACTTC

length: 11
size: many
J: TRBJ2-3
V: TRBV12-3/TRBV12-4
D: .
CDR3: CASSLGDTQYF
DNA: TGTGCCAGCAGTTTGGGAGATACGCAGTATTTT

length: 14
size: .
J: TRBJ1-1
V: TRBV7-9
D: .
CDR3: CASVSSGRNTEAFF
DNA: TGTGCCAGCGTTTCGTCAGGGAGGAACACTGAAGCTTTCTTT

length: 15
size: few
J: TRBJ1-2
V: TRBV19
D: .
CDR3: CASSLALTVNYGYTF
DNA: TGTGCCAGTAGTCTCGCCCTGACAGTCAACTATGGCTACACCTTC

length: 17
size: many
J: TRBJ1-1
V: TRBV4-3
D: .
CDR3: CASSQDPVQWRGTEAFF
DNA: TGCGCCAGCAGCCAAGATCCGGTTCAGTGGAGGGGCACTGAAGCTTTCTTT

length: 15
size: many
J: TRBJ1-4
V: TRBV11-2
D: .
CDR3: CASSLEGGRKEKLFF
DNA: TGTGCCAGCAGCTTAGAGGGCGGCCGGAAGGAAAAACTGTTTTTT

length: 13
size: .
J: TRBJ1-3
V: TRBV20-1
D: .
CDR3: CSAMGAVGNTIYF
DNA: TGCAGTGCTATGGGGGCTGTCGGAAACACCATATATTTT

length: 14
size: few
J: TRBJ2-7
V: TRBV20-1
D: TRBD2
CDR3: CSARGLAGNYEQYF
DNA: TGCAGTGCTAGAGGACTAGCGGGGAACTACGAGCAGTACTTC

length: 14
size: .
J: TRBJ2-1
V: TRBV12-3/TRBV12-4
D: .
CDR3: CASSTTLTGSEQFF
DNA: TGTGCCAGCAGCACTACCCTGACAGGAAGTGAGCAGTTCTTC

length: 15
size: .
J: TRBJ2-3
V: TRBV6-5
D: .
CDR3: CASSYGPSETDTQYF
DNA: TGTGCCAGCAGTTACGGGCCTAGCGAAACAGATACGCAGTATTTT

length: 17
size: many
J: TRBJ2-6
V: TRBV4-3
D: .
CDR3: CASSQETQGTGANVLTF
DNA: TGCGCCAGCAGCCAAGAAACCCAGGGGACTGGGGCCAACGTCCTGACTTTC

length: 15
size: .
J: TRBJ1-1
V: TRBV5-6
D: .
CDR3: CASSLEDRMNTEAFF
DNA: TGTGCCAGCAGCTTGGAAGATCGGATGAACACTGAAGCTTTCTTT

length: 15
size: many
J: TRBJ2-7
V: TRBV12-3/TRBV12-4
D: TRBD2
CDR3: CASSFSGFSPYEQYF
DNA: TGTGCCAGCAGTTTTAGCGGGTTCTCCCCCTACGAGCAGTACTTC

length: 15
size: few
J: TRBJ2-1
V: TRBV7-8
D: .
CDR3: CASSSGTENYNEQFF
DNA: TGTGCCAGCAGCTCCGGGACGGAAAACTACAATGAGCAGTTCTTC

length: 17
size: .
J: TRBJ2-1
V: TRBV11-2
D: .
CDR3: CASSFHGGVQNHNEQFF
DNA: TGTGCCAGCAGCTTCCACGGGGGAGTACAGAACCACAATGAGCAGTTCTTC

length: 11
size: many
J: TRBJ2-7
V: TRBV2
D: .
CDR3: CASNLDYEQYF
DNA: TGTGCCAGCAATTTAGATTACGAGCAGTACTTC

length: 14
size: few
J: TRBJ2-3
V: TRBV7-6
D: .
CDR3: CASSLAVGTDTQYF
DNA: TGTGCCAGCAGCTTAGCGGTGGGGACAGATACGCAGTATTTT

length: 18
size: .
J: TRBJ2-3
V: TRBV6-2/TRBV6-3
D: .
CDR3: CASNHLGFGESNTDTQYF
DNA: TGTGCCAGCAATCACCTAGGGTTCGGGGAGAGTAACACAGATACGCAGTATTTT

length: 15
size: medium-sized
J: TRBJ2-1
V: TRBV4-1
D: TRBD2
CDR3: CASSQAGGSYNEQFF
DNA: TGCGCCAGCAGCCAAGCGGGGGGCTCCTACAATGAGCAGTTCTTC

length: 15
size: .
J: TRBJ2-1
V: TRBV7-2
D: TRBD1
CDR3: CASSFAGGAYNEQFF
DNA: TGTGCCAGCAGCTTCGCAGGGGGCGCTTACAATGAGCAGTTCTTC

length: 16
size: .
J: TRBJ2-1
V: TRBV5-1
D: TRBD2
CDR3: CASSSSGGGPPLDQFF
DNA: TGCGCCAGCAGCTCCTCGGGCGGGGGACCGCCCCTTGATCAGTTCTTC

length: 12
size: .
J: TRBJ1-1
V: TRBV20-1
D: .
CDR3: CSARGGSPEAFF
DNA: TGCAGTGCTAGGGGAGGGAGCCCCGAAGCTTTCTTT

length: 15
size: .
J: TRBJ2-3
V: TRBV7-6
D: TRBD2
CDR3: CASSRSGGFTDTQYF
DNA: TGTGCCAGCAGTCGAAGCGGGGGGTTCACAGATACGCAGTATTTT

length: 13
size: .
J: TRBJ1-1
V: TRBV25-1
D: TRBD1
CDR3: CATRQGLNTEAFF
DNA: TGTGCCACCCGACAGGGCCTGAACACTGAAGCTTTCTTT

length: 15
size: many
J: TRBJ2-2
V: TRBV5-1
D: .
CDR3: CASSPYRINTGELFF
DNA: TGCGCCAGCAGCCCATACAGGATAAACACCGGGGAGCTGTTTTTT

length: 15
size: few
J: TRBJ1-4
V: TRBV29-1
D: TRBD1
CDR3: CSVSGTGTTNEKLFF
DNA: TGCAGCGTTTCGGGGACAGGGACAACTAATGAAAAACTGTTTTTT

length: 15
size: many
J: TRBJ2-3
V: TRBV4-1
D: .
CDR3: CASSQGGRSTDTQYF
DNA: TGCGCCAGCAGCCAAGGGGGCCGAAGCACAGATACGCAGTATTTT

length: 15
size: few
J: TRBJ1-3
V: TRBV7-8
D: .
CDR3: CASSSRVSSGNTIYF
DNA: TGTGCCAGCAGCTCGAGGGTTTCCTCTGGAAACACCATATATTTT

length: 15
size: .
J: TRBJ1-4
V: TRBV7-8
D: .
CDR3: CASSPNQGPSEKLFF
DNA: TGTGCCAGCAGCCCTAATCAGGGACCCTCTGAAAAACTGTTTTTT

length: 14
size: many
J: TRBJ2-3
V: TRBV7-6
D: .
CDR3: CASSVTGPTDTQYF
DNA: TGTGCCAGCAGCGTCACAGGGCCTACAGATACGCAGTATTTT

length: 13
size: many
J: TRBJ2-5
V: TRBV20-1
D: .
CDR3: CSARLLLPETQYF
DNA: TGCAGTGCGCGACTACTTCTGCCGGAGACCCAGTACTTC

length: 15
size: .
J: TRBJ1-4
V: TRBV7-9
D: .
CDR3: CASSPPVATNEKLFF
DNA: TGTGCCAGCTCCCCCCCGGTGGCAACTAATGAAAAACTGTTTTTT

length: 15
size: few
J: TRBJ2-1
V: TRBV4-3
D: .
CDR3: CASSRDRDTYNEQFF
DNA: TGCGCCAGCAGCCGAGACCGGGACACTTACAATGAGCAGTTCTTC

length: 16
size: many
J: TRBJ2-1
V: TRBV6-5
D: .
CDR3: CASTERGETDYNEQFF
DNA: TGTGCCAGCACCGAAAGGGGGGAGACTGACTACAATGAGCAGTTCTTC

length: 14
size: few
J: TRBJ2-1
V: TRBV5-5
D: .
CDR3: CASSARLVYNEQFF
DNA: TGTGCCAGCAGCGCTCGACTGGTATACAATGAGCAGTTCTTC

length: 16
size: many
J: TRBJ2-1
V: TRBV28
D: .
CDR3: CASSSPRDSTTDEQFF
DNA: TGTGCCAGCAGTTCCCCCCGGGACTCCACAACGGATGAGCAGTTCTTC

length: 17
size: .
J: TRBJ2-7
V: TRBV4-3
D: TRBD1
CDR3: CASSQDFGQGGVNEQYF
DNA: TGCGCCAGCAGCCAAGACTTCGGACAGGGTGGGGTTAACGAGCAGTACTTC

length: 14
size: .
J: TRBJ2-7
V: TRBV3-1
D: TRBD2
CDR3: CASSQRGGIYEQYF
DNA: TGTGCCAGCAGCCAGCGGGGGGGGATCTACGAGCAGTACTTC

length: 15
size: .
J: TRBJ2-6
V: TRBV12-3/TRBV12-4
D: .
CDR3: CASELEVAGANVLTF
DNA: TGTGCCAGCGAATTAGAGGTGGCTGGGGCCAACGTCCTGACTTTC

length: 16
size: .
J: TRBJ2-3
V: TRBV5-1
D: .
CDR3: CASSRTETLPPDTQYF
DNA: TGCGCCAGCAGCCGGACTGAGACCTTACCCCCAGATACGCAGTATTTT

length: 17
size: many
J: TRBJ2-4
V: TRBV7-9
D: TRBD2
CDR3: CASSTGTSGGARNIQYF
DNA: TGTGCCAGCAGCACCGGGACTAGCGGGGGGGCAAGAAACATTCAGTACTTC

length: 15
size: .
J: TRBJ1-2
V: TRBV27
D: TRBD1
CDR3: CASSARDRGVDGYTF
DNA: TGTGCCAGCAGTGCTCGGGACAGGGGTGTTGATGGCTACACCTTC

length: 15
size: few
J: TRBJ2-2
V: TRBV19
D: TRBD1
CDR3: CASTEDRGKQEELFF
DNA: TGTGCCAGTACCGAGGACAGGGGCAAACAGGAGGAGCTGTTTTTT

length: 14
size: many
J: TRBJ1-1
V: TRBV12-3/TRBV12-4
D: TRBD1
CDR3: CASSLDRGNTEAFF
DNA: TGTGCCAGCAGTCTCGACAGGGGGAACACTGAAGCTTTCTTT

length: 15
size: .
J: TRBJ1-5
V: TRBV6-2/TRBV6-3
D: .
CDR3: CASSRGGAINQPQHF
DNA: TGTGCCAGCAGCCGCGGGGGGGCTATCAATCAGCCCCAGCATTTT

length: 11
size: many
J: TRBJ2-1
V: TRBV27
D: .
CDR3: CASSLGDEQFF
DNA: TGTGCCAGCAGTTTAGGGGATGAGCAGTTCTTC

length: 13
size: many
J: TRBJ1-1
V: TRBV28
D: .
CDR3: CASSLSGNTEAFF
DNA: TGTGCCAGCAGTTTATCGGGGAACACTGAAGCTTTCTTT

length: 14
size: few
J: TRBJ1-1
V: TRBV7-6
D: .
CDR3: CASSSRVGNTEAFF
DNA: TGTGCCAGCAGCTCCAGGGTGGGAAACACTGAAGCTTTCTTT